The T cell receptor beta chain described here comes from a study of T cell repertoires in cytomegalovirus infection (dated by TCRdb to 2018 to 2020). Background on the whole study: Donor HLA type was relevant to the analysis, as public TCR beta signatures indicated carriage of CMV infection together with the matching HLA type.

Sequencing instrument: Illumina HiSeq 1500. The public sequencing data were trimmed at Q25 with fastp and processed into clonotypes with MiXCR by TCRdb, which kept only in-frame beta chains. Rows with a matching CDR3 protein are joined into one entry that keeps the most common DNA and genes. The sample yields approximately 500,000 distinct CDR3 sequences; roughly 12% were counted once. About a tenth of the sample belongs to the ten largest clones. The cysteine opens and the phenylalanine closes a CDR3 of 11 amino acids. Only the CDR3 DNA stays, 33 bases, in frame from base 1. CDR1 and CDR2 are read off the germline V gene as SNHLY and FYNNEI. V and J are truncated by 6 bases and 8 bases respectively, leaving an intervening sequence of 8 bases. The sample holds many counts of this clonotype. What this receptor recognizes is not known. No much larger clonotype is one base removed from it; base qualities were not supplied.

Overall results and qualifications from the work: The ex vivo response was dominated by HLA-C-restricted CMV-specific TCR beta clonotypes, and the single most frequent clonotype in two of eight donors was supplied by these HLA-C-restricted clonotypes. In both this cohort and an independent 352-donor cohort, the cumulative frequency of public TCR beta family members distinguished carriers of CMV infection plus the relevant HLA type.

This sequence was found in a human donor in good health (CMV status not recorded). Some clones in this sample may be carry-over from other donors' samples. Sequencing input: PBMCs. This chain joins TRBV2 to TRBJ2-1; the D region is possibly TRBD1 or TRBD2, each matching across 5 bases. Here is the DNA: TGTGCCAGCAGGAGAGGGGATGAGCAGTTCTTC. Its amino acids are CASRRGDEQFF.